The sample holds a few counts of the clone carrying this T cell receptor (beta chain). This sample is part of a study of blood T cell dynamics during melanoma immunotherapy. Study at large: Standard first-line treatment here was pembrolizumab or nivolumab plus ipilimumab in metastatic melanoma.

Specified time point: week 3, after first cycle of checkpoint inhibitor. Assay used: immunoSEQ multiplex PCR; TCRdb lists only in-frame clones, some missing. The sample holds about 19,000 clones, 87% seen once. CDR1 and CDR2 (germline): MNHEY, SVGAGI. V lost 2 bases, J lost 6 bases, and 7 bases stayed unmatched. The CDR3 has 16 residues. This chain uses TRBV6-5 with TRBJ2-2; 9 bases fit TRBD1. Sample: blood, taken from a patient treated with checkpoint blockade. The clonotype was recovered from a human donor with melanoma. The CDR3 bases are TGTGCCAGCAGTTACGGGGGGGACAGGGTCCCCGGGGAGCTGTTTTTT. This gives the protein CASSYGGDRVPGELFF.